This TCR beta chain comes out of a study of cytomegalovirus exposure and HLA in healthy donors. CDR1 SEHNR and CDR2 FQNEAQ come from the germline V gene (reference sequence). J gave up 11 bases and V 1 base, and 1 base lay outside the gene matches. The CDR3 is 11 residues long. The PCR contained 60 Vbeta and 13 Jbeta primers. Data came from immunoSEQ multiplex PCR; TCRdb stores just in-frame clones and leaves some out. Altogether some 98,000 clones are present, roughly 81% being singletons, with the ten largest covering approximately 1.4%. This receptor was identified in a man aged 35 to 55 in good health and CMV-seronegative. The sample was PBMCs. V and J are TRBV7-9 and TRBJ2-5, with 7 bases lining up with TRBD2. The CDR3 DNA reads as TGTGCCAGCAGCTTAGGGGGACTACAGTACTTC. Translation: CASSLGGLQYF.